This TCR beta chain was found in a study of T cell responses to AZD1222 COVID-19 vaccine. Study-wide background: Second-dose schedules of about 4 or about 12 weeks were combined.

Profiling relied on immunoSEQ multiplex PCR, and the TCRdb table lists in-frame clones only, not all of them. The table lists around 200,000 clones, about 91% of them singletons, with approximately 0.5% in the top ten. Study-level findings and limits: Most donors were white British, females outnumbered males, and clonal diversity was possibly underestimated.

Concerning this clone: Its specificity is not known. The junction does not match germline at one end; this may be a read error.

Germline assignment: CDR1 MGHRA and CDR2 YSYEKL. The CDR3 covers 16 residues. This specimen was peripheral blood, taken on day 0 of AZD1222 vaccination. This receptor was taken from an adult in good health. This chain links TRBV4-1 with TRBJ2-5; 9 positions match TRBD2. Here the CDR3 DNA reads TGCGCCAGCAGACAAGATCCAAGCGGGGGGCAAGAGACCCAGTACTTC. The encoded protein is CASRQDPSGGQETQYF.